This T cell receptor (beta chain) originates from a study of T-cell memory formation after mild COVID-19. This clonotype turned up a few times. In TCRdb, the 5' RACE reads were re-called with MiXCR into one record per CDR3 protein. Counted here are more than 350,000 distinct CDR3 sequences, around a fifth occurring once; the ten biggest clones make up approximately 12%. This CDR3 contains 13 residues. Trimming stripped 0 bases from V and 11 bases from J, with 11 bases between. Germline V gene data show CDR1 as MNHEY and CDR2 as SVGAGI. The sequenced sample consisted of PBMCs or a T cell subset sorted from them (not recorded which). The V gene is TRBV6-5, the J gene TRBJ1-5; D call uncertain. The source is an adult woman who had mild COVID-19 (a few samples of this study predate the infection). Cell type and time point are not known. CDR3 nucleotides: TGTGCCAGCAGTTACTCAGGGTCATGGGCCCAGCATTTT. Translation: CASSYSGSWAQHF.